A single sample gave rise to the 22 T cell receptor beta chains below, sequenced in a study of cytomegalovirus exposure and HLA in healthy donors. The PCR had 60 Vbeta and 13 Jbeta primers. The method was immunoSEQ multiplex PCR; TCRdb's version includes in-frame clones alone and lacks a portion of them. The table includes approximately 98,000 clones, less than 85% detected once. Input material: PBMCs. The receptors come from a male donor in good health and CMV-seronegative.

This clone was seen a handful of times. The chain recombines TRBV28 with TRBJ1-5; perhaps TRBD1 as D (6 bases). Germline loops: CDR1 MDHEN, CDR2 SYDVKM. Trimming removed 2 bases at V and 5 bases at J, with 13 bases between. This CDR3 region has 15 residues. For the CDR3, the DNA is TGTGCCAGCAGTTTAACACAGGGATCCGATCAGCCCCAGCATTTT. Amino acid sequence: CASSLTQGSDQPQHF.

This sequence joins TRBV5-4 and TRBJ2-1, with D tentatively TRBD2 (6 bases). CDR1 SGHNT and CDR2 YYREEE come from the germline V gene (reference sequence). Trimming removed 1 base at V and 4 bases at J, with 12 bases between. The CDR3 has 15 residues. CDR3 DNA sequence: TGTGCCAGCAGCTTGCAGGAGGGCGAATACAATGAGCAGTTCTTC. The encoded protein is CASSLQEGEYNEQFF. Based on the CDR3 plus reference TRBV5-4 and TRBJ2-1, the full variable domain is ETGVTQSPTHLIKTRGQQVTLRCSSQSGHNTVSWYQQALGQGPQFIFQYYREEENGRGNFPPRFSGLQFPNYSSELNVNALELDDSALYLCASSLQEGEYNEQFFGPGTRLTVL.

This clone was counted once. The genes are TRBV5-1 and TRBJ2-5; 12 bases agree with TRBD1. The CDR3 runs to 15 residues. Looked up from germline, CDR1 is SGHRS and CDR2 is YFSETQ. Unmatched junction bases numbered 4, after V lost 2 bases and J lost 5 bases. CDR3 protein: CASSLGTGGAETQYF. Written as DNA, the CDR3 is TGCGCCAGCAGCTTAGGGACAGGGGGCGCGGAGACCCAGTACTTC. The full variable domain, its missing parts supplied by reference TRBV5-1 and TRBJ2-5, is KAGVTQTPRYLIKTRGQQVTLSCSPISGHRSVSWYQQTPGQGLQFLFEYFSETQRNKGNFPGRFSGRQFSNSRSEMNVSTLELGDSALYLCASSLGTGGAETQYFGPGTRLLVL.

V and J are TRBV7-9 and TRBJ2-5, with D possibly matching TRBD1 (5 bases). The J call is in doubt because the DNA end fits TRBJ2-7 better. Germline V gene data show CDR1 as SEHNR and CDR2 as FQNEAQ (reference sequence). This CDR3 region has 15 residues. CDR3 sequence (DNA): TGTGCCAGCAGCTCGGACACCGCGCTGCGCTACGAGCAGTACTTC. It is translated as CASSSDTALRYEQYF.

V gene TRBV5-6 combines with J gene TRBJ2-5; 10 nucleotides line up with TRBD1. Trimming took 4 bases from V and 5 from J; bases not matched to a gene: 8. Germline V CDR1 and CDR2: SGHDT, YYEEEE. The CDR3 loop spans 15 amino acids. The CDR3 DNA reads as TGTGCCAGCAGCGGGGGACAGGGGAGACTGGAGACCCAGTACTTC. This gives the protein CASSGGQGRLETQYF.

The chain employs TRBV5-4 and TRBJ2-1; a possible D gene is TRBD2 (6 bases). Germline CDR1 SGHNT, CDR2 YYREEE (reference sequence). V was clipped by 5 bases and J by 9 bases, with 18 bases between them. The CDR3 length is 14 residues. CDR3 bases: TGTGCCAGCAGTTCACTAGCAGGCGTTCGTGAGCAGTTCTTC. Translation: CASSSLAGVREQFF.

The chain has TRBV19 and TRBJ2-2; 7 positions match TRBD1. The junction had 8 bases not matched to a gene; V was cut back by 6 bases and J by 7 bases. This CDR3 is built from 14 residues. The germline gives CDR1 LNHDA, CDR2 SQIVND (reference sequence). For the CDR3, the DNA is TGTGCCAGTAGCACGGGACAGCCCAACGGGGAGCTGTTTTTT. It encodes CASSTGQPNGELFF.

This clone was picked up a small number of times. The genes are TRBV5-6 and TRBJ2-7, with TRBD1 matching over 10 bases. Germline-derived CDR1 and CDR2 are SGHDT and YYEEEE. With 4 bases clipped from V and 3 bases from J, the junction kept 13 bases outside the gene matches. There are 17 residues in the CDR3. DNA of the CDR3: TGTGCCAGCAGCGATGGGACAGGGGAGTGGGGATTCTACGAGCAGTACTTC. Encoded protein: CASSDGTGEWGFYEQYF. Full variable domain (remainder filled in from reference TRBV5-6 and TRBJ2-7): DAGVTQSPTHLIKTRGQQVTLRCSPKSGHDTVSWYQQALGQGPQFIFQYYEEEERQRGNFPDRFSGHQFPNYSSELNVNALLLGDSALYLCASSDGTGEWGFYEQYFGPGTRLTVT.

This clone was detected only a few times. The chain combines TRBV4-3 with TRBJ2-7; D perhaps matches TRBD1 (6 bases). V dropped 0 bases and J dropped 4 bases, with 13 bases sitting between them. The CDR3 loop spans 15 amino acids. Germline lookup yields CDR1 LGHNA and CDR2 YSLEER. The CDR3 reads CASSQDRAGVYEQYF. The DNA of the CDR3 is TGCGCCAGCAGCCAAGATCGAGCAGGGGTTTACGAGCAGTACTTC.

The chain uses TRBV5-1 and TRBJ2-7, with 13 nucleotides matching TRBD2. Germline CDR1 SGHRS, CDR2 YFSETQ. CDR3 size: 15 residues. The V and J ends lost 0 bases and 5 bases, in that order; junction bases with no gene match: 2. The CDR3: CASSLGTSGSHEQYF. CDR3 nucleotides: TGCGCCAGCAGCTTGGGGACTAGCGGGAGTCACGAGCAGTACTTC.

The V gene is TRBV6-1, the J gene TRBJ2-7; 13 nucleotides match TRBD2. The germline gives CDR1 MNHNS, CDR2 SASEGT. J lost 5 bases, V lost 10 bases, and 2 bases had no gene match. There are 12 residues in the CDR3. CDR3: CATGLAGDEQYF. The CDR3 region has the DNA TGTGCCACCGGACTAGCGGGAGACGAGCAGTACTTC.

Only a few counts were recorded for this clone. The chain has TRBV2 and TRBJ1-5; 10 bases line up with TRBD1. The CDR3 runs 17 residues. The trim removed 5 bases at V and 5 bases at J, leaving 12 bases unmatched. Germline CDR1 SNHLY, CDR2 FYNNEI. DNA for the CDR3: TGTGCCAGCAGTATAAAATCCGGGACAGGGGTTTATCAGCCCCAGCATTTT. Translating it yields CASSIKSGTGVYQPQHF.

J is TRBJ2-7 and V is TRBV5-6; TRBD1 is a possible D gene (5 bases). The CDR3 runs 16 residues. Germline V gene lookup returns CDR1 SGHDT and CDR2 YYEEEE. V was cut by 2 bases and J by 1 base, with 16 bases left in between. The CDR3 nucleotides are TGTGCCAGCAGCTTTTTCGTTGGACATGATTCCTACGAGCAGTACTTC. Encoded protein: CASSFFVGHDSYEQYF.

CDR3 bases: TGTGCCAGTATCAGTGGACAGCTCAACACTGAAGCTTTCTTT. This sequence encodes CASISGQLNTEAFF. This rearrangement joins TRBV19 to TRBJ1-1; the D gene is possibly TRBD1 (6 bases). Germline loops: CDR1 LNHDA, CDR2 SQIVND (reference sequence). With 7 bases removed from V and 2 bases from J, the gap between germline ends came to 14 bases. This CDR3 contains 14 residues.

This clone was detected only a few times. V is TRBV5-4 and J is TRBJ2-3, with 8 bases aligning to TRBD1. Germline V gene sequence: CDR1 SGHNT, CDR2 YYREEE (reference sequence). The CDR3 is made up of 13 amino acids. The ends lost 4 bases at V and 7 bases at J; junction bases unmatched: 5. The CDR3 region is CASSPDRAHTQYF. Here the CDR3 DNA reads TGTGCCAGCAGCCCGGACAGGGCCCATACGCAGTATTTT.

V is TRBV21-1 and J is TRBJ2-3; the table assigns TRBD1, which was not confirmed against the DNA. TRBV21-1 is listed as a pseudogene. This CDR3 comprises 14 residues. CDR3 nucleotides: TGTGCCAGCAGCTACTTGGCCGGGACAGGGGTTGAATATTTT. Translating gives CASSYLAGTGVEYF.

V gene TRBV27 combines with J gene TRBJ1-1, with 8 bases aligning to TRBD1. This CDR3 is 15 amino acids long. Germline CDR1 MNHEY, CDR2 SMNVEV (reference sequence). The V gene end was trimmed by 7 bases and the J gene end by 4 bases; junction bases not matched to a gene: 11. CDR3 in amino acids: CASTTGQGDRTEAFF. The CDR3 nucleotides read TGTGCCAGCACCACAGGACAGGGCGATCGCACTGAAGCTTTCTTT.

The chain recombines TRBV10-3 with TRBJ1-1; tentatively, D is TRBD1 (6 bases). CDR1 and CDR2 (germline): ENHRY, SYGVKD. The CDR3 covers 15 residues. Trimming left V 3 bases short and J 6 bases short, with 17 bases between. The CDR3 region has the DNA TGTGCCATCAGTGATACCCGGGGGGGCGGCTCTGAAGCTTTCTTT. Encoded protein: CAISDTRGGGSEAFF.

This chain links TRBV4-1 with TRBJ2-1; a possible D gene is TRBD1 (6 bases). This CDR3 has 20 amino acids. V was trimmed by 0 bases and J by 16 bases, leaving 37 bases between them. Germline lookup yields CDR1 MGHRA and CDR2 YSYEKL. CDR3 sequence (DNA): TGCGCCAGCAGCCAAGAGGGCACAGGGTTCTTTTTGGTGGAGAACGATGGTTATTTCTTC. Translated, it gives CASSQEGTGFFLVENDGYFF.

Here the CDR3 reads CAIRQGGAEQYF. The CDR3 DNA reads TGTGCCATCAGACAGGGGGGGGCCGAGCAGTACTTC. The chain joins TRBV30 to TRBJ2-5, with 9 bases fitting TRBD1. The end of the DNA is better explained by TRBJ2-7, so the J call may be wrong. The germline gives CDR1 GTSNPN, CDR2 SVGIG (reference sequence). This CDR3 has 12 residues.

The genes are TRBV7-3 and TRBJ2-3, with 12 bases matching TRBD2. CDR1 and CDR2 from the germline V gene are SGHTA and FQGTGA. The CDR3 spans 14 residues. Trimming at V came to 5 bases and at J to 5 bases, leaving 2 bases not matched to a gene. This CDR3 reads CASSKTSGRDTQYF. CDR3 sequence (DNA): TGTGCCAGCAGCAAGACTAGCGGGAGAGATACGCAGTATTTT. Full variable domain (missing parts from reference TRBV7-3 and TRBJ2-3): GAGVSQTPSNKVTEKGKYVELRCDPISGHTALYWYRQSLGQGPEFLIYFQGTGAADDSGLPNDRFFAVRPEGSVSTLKIQRTERGDSAVYLCASSKTSGRDTQYFGPGTRLTVL.

The CDR3 bases are TGTGCCAGCAGCGTAGATCCCCGCAGATGGGGAGAGCAGTACTTC. It is translated as CASSVDPRRWGEQYF. The V and J genes are TRBV9 and TRBJ2-5; tentative D call: TRBD2 (5 bases). The CDR3 totals 15 residues. Trimming took 0 bases from V and 11 from J, leaving 20 bases between them. Germline V lookup: CDR1 SGDLS, CDR2 YYNGEE.